This TCR beta chain was sequenced for a study of CD8+ T cells in alopecia areata. In the study overall: Skin from approximately 6-12-month-old C3H/HeJ graft donors with spontaneous alopecia went to roughly 6-10-week-old female C3H/HeJ mice.

Only a few counts were recorded for this clone. No antigen is known for it. Gene names are mouse gene names. The sequenced fragment ends 4 residues before the CDR3 boundary, so the rest is inferred from the germline J gene. The CDR3 contains 14 residues. V gave up 2 bases and J gave up 1 base, with 9 bases separating them. Germline V gives CDR1 NNHDY, CDR2 SYVADS. Study observations and caveats: Unlike in mice, where it was clearer, TCR sharing across patients was less clear, possibly HLA-related.

cDNA serving as the sequencing template came from extracted, reverse transcribed RNA. Profiling relied on immunoSEQ multiplex PCR, and the TCRdb table lists in-frame clones only, not all of them. The repertoire shows around 100,000 clones, none seen only once; the top ten take around a fifth. The chain has TRBV13-3 and TRBJ1-1, with a weak D call TRBD1 (5 bases). Material: lesional skin. The sequence was obtained from a C3H/HeJ mouse with alopecia areata. The strain's MHC type: H2-k. CDR3 loop: CASSDRVGNTEVFF. Incomplete CDR3 DNA: TGTGCCAGCAGTGACAGGGTCGGGAACACA.